This T cell receptor beta chain was observed in a study of control samples from healthy donors and cancer patients (TCRdb year 2020). With regard to this clone: The specificity of this receptor is unknown. It has no much larger one-base neighbor in the sample; base qualities were not kept.

After removal of 6 bases from V and 7 bases from J, the junction retains 8 bases not matched to a gene. CDR1 and CDR2 were assigned from the germline V gene (reference sequence) as MNHEY and SMNVEV. Including cysteine and phenylalanine, the CDR3 has 14 amino acids. Only CDR3 DNA remains: 42 bases, in frame from the first base. Library prep was done by the immunoSEQ multiplex PCR assay. What TCRdb holds here is the immuneACCESS table cut down to in-frame rearrangements. Part of the clones is not present; checked against another copy, under half of the missing clones reflect an unresolved V gene, and the others are unexplained. Counted in this sample were around 30,000 clones; more than 85% of them appeared once. The top ten clones comprise about 1.6% of the sample.

The specimen sequenced was PBMCs. The sequence joins TRBV27 to TRBJ1-4; TRBD1 lines up with 7 middle nucleotides. This TCR came from a middle-aged woman with lung cancer. The DNA sequence reads TGTGCCAGCAGCGCAGACAGGGTGTCTGAAAAACTGTTTTTT. Its coded protein is CASSADRVSEKLFF.